This T cell receptor beta chain was profiled in a study of PD-1 blockade in classical Hodgkin lymphoma. The protocol was immunoSEQ multiplex PCR, while the TCRdb copy is restricted to in-frame clones and leaves out a portion. The sample consists of more than 50,000 clones, 80% to 90% of them appearing once. General study results and limits: Sources of repertoire differences remain undefined, possibly disease activity or prior therapy. Complete responders matched newly diagnosed patients in baseline diversity. By C4D1, CD4+ diversity increased significantly, especially in complete responders.

To note about this clone: Its antigen is currently unknown.

V lost 4 bases to trimming and J lost 6 bases; unmatched junction nucleotides: 7. The CDR3 totals 14 residues. CDR1 and CDR2 from the germline V gene are SGHNT and YYREEE (reference sequence). No patient escaped relapse after autologous stem cell transplantation, and brentuximab vedotin exposure varied. The gene calls are TRBV5-4 and TRBJ1-5, with 7 nucleotides matching TRBD1. This sample comprised peripheral blood mononuclear cells (PBMCs), obtained at baseline. This receptor was identified in a human donor with classical Hodgkin lymphoma. The CDR3 is CASSRTGGPQPQHF. The DNA of the CDR3 is TGTGCCAGCAGCCGGACAGGTGGGCCTCAGCCCCAGCATTTT.